The present TCR beta chain was sequenced within a study of beta chain features in type 1 diabetes. As regards this clone: Its antigen is unidentified.

CD45RO/CCR7/CD25/CD127/CD95/CD27 separated CD4+ naive, central memory, regulatory and stem cell-like memory cells by sorting. The isolated RNA, all of it, was reverse transcribed, so expressed TCRB transcripts were what got sequenced. Using immunoSEQ multiplex PCR, the repertoire was profiled, and TCRdb retains in-frame clones only, with some absent. The data hold 45,000 to 60,000 clones, with approximately 40% observed a single time. Findings of the study overall: For patients, the naive, central memory and Treg TCRB repertoires appeared more alike than for healthy donors. Type 1 diabetes patients had moderately but significantly shorter TCRB CDR3s in all four CD4+ subsets.

This CDR3 comprises 16 residues. CDR1 and CDR2 (germline): SGDLS, YYNGEE. Between the trimmed V and J ends, which lost 0 bases and 0 bases, there was a span of 10 bases. Sequencing was carried out using stem cell memory CD4+ T cells from blood. The chain combines TRBV9 with TRBJ2-1; D unclear. The clonotype was recovered from a man aged 30 to 45 with type 1 diabetes. The CDR3 sequence is CASSVDAVSSYNEQFF. The CDR3 bases are TGTGCCAGCAGCGTAGACGCGGTGAGCTCCTACAATGAGCAGTTCTTC.